Following are 26 T cell receptor beta chains from one sample sequenced in a study of blood T cell repertoires in COVID-19. Sequencing used immunoSEQ multiplex PCR; TCRdb keeps in-frame clones, though not all of them. The repertoire has roughly 24,000 clones, 82% of them found once; the top ten carry 30% to 40%. What was sequenced was peripheral blood. Receptors were obtained from a human donor in a cohort sampled during active COVID-19.

This clone was detected once. The V call is TRBV27, the J call TRBJ1-2, with D maybe TRBD1 (5 bases). The CDR3 runs to 14 residues. Germline CDR1 and CDR2: MNHEY and SMNVEV (reference sequence). Trimming cost V 4 bases and J 8 bases, with 17 bases left between them. The CDR3 DNA reads TGTGCCAGCAGTTCGGAACCGGGACTGAAAGGCTACACCTTC. Its protein product is CASSSEPGLKGYTF.

This clone is medium-sized in the sample. This rearrangement joins TRBV4-2 to TRBJ2-2; TRBD2 is a possible D gene (5 bases). This CDR3 is built from 15 residues. Germline-derived CDR1 and CDR2 are LGHNA and YNFKEQ. The germline V and J ends were trimmed by 1 base and 4 bases, with 10 bases remaining between them. CDR3 sequence: CASSQASTGTGELFF. The CDR3 DNA reads as TGTGCCAGCAGCCAAGCTAGCACGGGCACCGGGGAGCTGTTTTTT.

V usage is TRBV5-1 and J usage is TRBJ2-2; unclear D gene. The CDR3 totals 15 residues. Trimming took off 1 base at V and 1 base at J, with 8 bases between the two ends. The germline CDR1 and CDR2 sequences are SGHRS and YFSETQ. CDR3 nucleotide sequence: TGCGCCAGCAGCTTGTTACAGATGAACACCGGGGAGCTGTTTTTT. The encoded protein is CASSLLQMNTGELFF.

This clone was detected once. The chain joins TRBV24-1 to TRBJ1-2, with 8 positions matching TRBD1. V was clipped by 5 bases and J by 8 bases; unmatched bases: 6. Germline V gene sequence: CDR1 KGHDR, CDR2 SFDVKD. This CDR3 contains 13 residues. Here the CDR3 reads CATSVTGGYGYTF. The CDR3 DNA reads TGTGCCACCAGTGTCACAGGGGGTTACGGCTACACCTTC.

V gene TRBV29-1 combines with J gene TRBJ2-5; possible D gene TRBD2, 5 bases. The V and J ends lost 6 bases and 5 bases respectively, with 22 bases between them. The CDR3 is made up of 15 amino acids. Germline-derived CDR1 and CDR2 are SQVTM and ANQGSEA. CDR3 in amino acids: CSVQRGRPAVETQYF. The DNA for the CDR3 is TGCAGCGTCCAACGAGGGCGACCGGCTGTTGAGACCCAGTACTTC. The complete variable domain, with remaining parts taken from reference TRBV29-1 and TRBJ2-5, reads SAVISQKPSRDICQRGTSLTIQCQVDSQVTMMFWYRQQPGQSLTLIATANQGSEATYESGFVIDKFPISRPNLTFSTLTVSNMSPEDSSIYLCSVQRGRPAVETQYFGPGTRLLVL.

The chain joins TRBV19 to TRBJ1-2, with TRBD1 matching over 8 bases. The CDR3 extends over 12 amino acids. Trimming took 8 bases from V and 9 from J; bases not matched to a gene: 8. Germline V gene data show CDR1 as LNHDA and CDR2 as SQIVND (reference sequence). CDR3 nucleotide sequence: TGTGCCAGTCGGGACAGGTCCAGTAGCTACACCTTC. This encodes CASRDRSSSYTF.

This CDR3 reads CASSPPQGSNQPQHF. CDR3 nucleotides: TGTGCCAGCAGCCCCCCACAGGGCTCGAATCAGCCCCAGCATTTT. The chain is built from TRBV6-6 and TRBJ1-5, with D possibly being TRBD1 (6 bases). The germline V and J ends were trimmed by 6 bases and 4 bases, with 16 bases remaining between them. Germline V CDR1 and CDR2: MNHNY, SVGAGI (reference sequence). The CDR3 totals 15 residues.

The table lists this clone with a few counts. The chain employs TRBV28 and TRBJ1-3, with D hard to call. CDR3 length equals 11 residues. The ends were cut back, 6 bases at V and 6 bases at J, with 6 bases in the middle. Germline V gene data show CDR1 as MDHEN and CDR2 as SYDVKM. The CDR3 loop reads CASRGLNTIYF. In DNA form, the CDR3 reads TGTGCCAGCAGAGGACTAAACACCATATATTTT.

V gene TRBV6-2 or TRBV6-3 combines with J gene TRBJ2-7, with a weak D call TRBD1 (7 bases). Trimming took off 4 bases at V and 3 bases at J, with 16 bases between the two ends. The CDR3 covers 15 residues. The germline V gene has CDR1 MNHEY and CDR2 SVGEGT. This CDR3 reads CASSSPGGSGYEQYF. The CDR3 nucleotides are TGTGCCAGCAGTTCCCCAGGGGGTAGCGGCTACGAGCAGTACTTC.

The chain combines TRBV30 with TRBJ2-7; 9 nucleotides line up with TRBD2. Germline V CDR1 and CDR2: GTSNPN, SVGIG (reference sequence). This CDR3 has 12 amino acids. The CDR3 here is CARSSGTYEQYF. DNA for the CDR3: TGTGCAAGATCTAGCGGGACCTACGAGCAGTACTTC.

V gene TRBV11-3 combines with J gene TRBJ2-7; D is undetermined. V was trimmed by 0 bases and J by 3 bases, leaving 9 bases between them. The CDR3 totals 14 residues. Germline loops: CDR1 SGHNT, CDR2 YENEEA. CDR3 protein: CASSLESRSYEQYF. Written as DNA, the CDR3 is TGTGCCAGCAGCTTAGAAAGTAGGAGCTACGAGCAGTACTTC.

The chain is built from TRBV19 and TRBJ2-2; TRBD1 agrees at 9 bases. V shed 6 bases, J shed 5 bases, and the junction held 4 bases outside the gene matches. CDR3 size: 14 residues. Germline CDR1 reads LNHDA; CDR2 reads SQIVND (reference sequence). In nucleotides, the CDR3 is TGTGCCAGTAGGGGGACAGGGCATACCGGGGAGCTGTTTTTT. Amino acids: CASRGTGHTGELFF.

V and J are TRBV6-2 or TRBV6-3 and TRBJ2-7; TRBD1 is a possible D gene (6 bases). The V end was cut by 2 bases, the J end by 6 bases, with 11 bases between. Germline lookup yields CDR1 MNHEY and CDR2 SVGEGT. There are 13 residues in the CDR3. The CDR3 protein is CASSYLTGTEQYF. CDR3 DNA sequence: TGTGCCAGCAGTTACCTCACAGGGACCGAGCAGTACTTC.

The chain recombines TRBV5-1 with TRBJ1-1, with D uncertain. Germline V CDR1 and CDR2: SGHRS, YFSETQ. The CDR3 length is 12 residues. V was clipped by 3 bases and J by 5 bases, with 8 bases between them. The CDR3 reads CASSWLGTEAFF. CDR3 in DNA: TGCGCCAGCAGCTGGCTAGGTACTGAAGCTTTCTTT.

The J gene is TRBJ2-1, the V gene TRBV14; 9 bases line up with TRBD2. The germline V gene has CDR1 SGHDN and CDR2 FVKESK. The CDR3 spans 18 residues. Trimming took 1 base from V and 4 from J; bases not matched to a gene: 11. In DNA, the CDR3 is TGTGCCAGCAGCCAAGGATTGAAGCTTAGCGGGGGTTACAATGAGCAGTTCTTC. Protein: CASSQGLKLSGGYNEQFF.

The gene calls are TRBV11-3 and TRBJ2-7; 7 bases match TRBD2. This CDR3 spans 15 amino acids. Germline V gives CDR1 SGHNT, CDR2 YENEEA. The J segment lost 1 base and the V segment lost 1 base, leaving 4 bases of the junction unmatched. The CDR3 loop is CASSLGGEGSYEQYF. For the CDR3, the DNA is TGTGCCAGCAGCTTAGGCGGGGAGGGATCCTACGAGCAGTACTTC.

V is TRBV28 and J is TRBJ2-1, with 12 bases that match TRBD2. Losses at the gene ends were 5 bases for V and 4 bases for J; bases not matched to a gene: 12. The CDR3 runs 18 residues. Germline CDR1 and CDR2: MDHEN and SYDVKM. CDR3 in amino acids: CASSTRQGLAGWYNEQFF. The CDR3 region has the DNA TGTGCCAGCAGTACCCGACAAGGACTAGCGGGATGGTACAATGAGCAGTTCTTC.

The chain carries TRBV25-1 and TRBJ2-7; TRBD2 matches at 7 bases. There are 14 residues in the CDR3. Germline CDR1 reads MGHDK; CDR2 reads SYGVNS. Unmatched junction bases numbered 7, after V lost 2 bases and J lost 6 bases. The DNA of the CDR3 is TGTGCCAGCAGTGAAAGACCGGGGGGAGGCGAGCAGTACTTC. Translated, it gives CASSERPGGGEQYF.

Only one count was recorded for this clone. This chain uses TRBV6-6 with TRBJ2-7; 9 nucleotides agree with TRBD1. Germline V lookup: CDR1 MNHNY, CDR2 SVGAGI (reference sequence). This CDR3 has 16 amino acids. After removal of 5 bases from V and 5 bases from J, the junction contained 13 bases not matched to a gene. For the CDR3, the DNA is TGTGCCAGCAGTCCCCAAGGGGGACAGGGAGCCCACGAGCAGTACTTC. Translating gives CASSPQGGQGAHEQYF.

The gene calls are TRBV20-1 and TRBJ2-7; TRBD1 might be the D (5 bases). The CDR3 has 11 amino acids. From germline, CDR1 is DFQATT and CDR2 SNEGSKA (reference sequence). V was cut by 5 bases and J by 10 bases, with 15 bases left in between. This chain's CDR3 is CSAGTQGPQYF. The DNA of the CDR3 is TGCAGTGCTGGAACCCAGGGCCCCCAGTACTTC.

The chain combines TRBV3-1 (or the pseudogene TRBV3-2) with TRBJ2-6, with D maybe TRBD1 (6 bases). The CDR3 runs to 17 residues. Trimming cost V 6 bases and J 0 bases, with 15 bases left between them. Germline CDR1 reads LGHDT; CDR2 reads YNNKEL (reference sequence). CDR3 sequence reads: CASRLRTELSGANVLTF. For the CDR3, the DNA is TGTGCCAGCAGACTCCGGACAGAACTCTCTGGGGCCAACGTCCTGACTTTC.

This CDR3 is CASSQVAGQAGELFF. The CDR3 DNA reads as TGCGCCAGCAGCCAAGTCGCGGGTCAGGCCGGGGAGCTGTTTTTT. V usage is TRBV4-3 and J usage is TRBJ2-2; TRBD2 might be the D (5 bases). V shed 1 base and J shed 6 bases, with 12 bases lying between them. The V gene's germline CDR1 is LGHNA and CDR2 YSLEER. The CDR3 totals 15 residues.

V gene TRBV28 combines with J gene TRBJ2-3; TRBD1 agrees at 8 bases. From germline, CDR1 is MDHEN and CDR2 SYDVKM. This CDR3 is built from 14 residues. With V trimmed by 11 bases and J by 1 base, 8 bases remained unmatched. The CDR3 loop is CAARRGLRTDTQYF. CDR3 DNA sequence: TGTGCCGCGCGCAGGGGGCTCCGCACAGATACGCAGTATTTT.

This clone has only a few counts. In nucleotides, the CDR3 is TGTGCCAGCAGTTACAGTCCAGGCAATGAGCAGTTCTTC. As protein: CASSYSPGNEQFF. The chain links TRBV6-5 to TRBJ2-1; the D is unclear. V lost 2 bases and J lost 6, with 8 bases in between. Germline values: CDR1 MNHEY, CDR2 SVGAGI. This CDR3 contains 13 residues.

In nucleotides, the CDR3 is TGTGCCAGCAGCCCCCGGGTTGGGGGAGGAGAGACCCAGTACTTC. It specifies CASSPRVGGGETQYF. This chain joins TRBV11-2 and TRBJ2-5; possibly TRBD2 for D (6 bases). The CDR3 consists of 15 residues. Germline V CDR1 and CDR2: SGHAT, FQNNGV. Trimming left V 5 bases short and J 4 bases short, with 17 bases between.

The chain links TRBV19 to TRBJ2-3; 8 bases agree with TRBD1. CDR1 is LNHDA and CDR2 is SQIVND in the germline V gene (reference sequence). The ends lost 3 bases at V and 1 base at J; junction bases unmatched: 3. The CDR3 spans 15 residues. This CDR3 is CASSIEDRGTDTQYF. The CDR3 DNA follows: TGTGCCAGTAGTATTGAGGACAGGGGCACAGATACGCAGTATTTT.